The clone carrying this TCR beta chain was picked up a small number of times. As yet, its antigen is unknown. The sample comes from a study of spatial heterogeneity in lung cancer. MiXCR, applied by TCRdb to the 5' RACE reads, yields one record per CDR3 protein. The sample holds thousands of distinct CDR3 sequences, about 9.3% seen once. The germline V gene encodes CDR1 SGHVS and CDR2 FQNEAQ. CDR3 size: 13 residues. Trimming took 0 bases from V and 6 from J, leaving 6 bases between them. This sample's time point: sample taken at primary tumor resection. The roughly 66 donors had untreated early-stage non-small cell lung cancer. Study-wide points: Tracking of tumor mutation counts was seen in expanded intratumoral alpha and beta TCR counts. Coverage of tumor T cells, an estimated figure, was roughly 7% for alpha and approximately 13% for beta chains.

Sample: lung tumor tissue, taken at surgery. This clonotype was sampled from a male donor with early-stage non-small cell lung cancer. The chain couples TRBV7-8 to TRBJ1-5; no clear D. The CDR3: CASSLAVGQPQHF. The CDR3 DNA sequence: TGTGCCAGCAGCTTAGCTGTGGGTCAGCCCCAGCATTTT.